This record covers a single T cell receptor beta chain. Antigen unknown. The sample comes from a study of identifying expanded T cells in peripheral blood. General study findings and limits: Roughly two-week clone count variance significantly increased as total template count grew.

Generated by immunoSEQ multiplex PCR, the TCRdb table keeps only in-frame clones and is missing some. The repertoire holds tens of thousands of clones, around 86% seen once, with 15% to 20% in the top ten. CDR1 and CDR2 from the germline V gene are ENHRY and SYGVKD. The CDR3 loop spans 12 amino acids. Trimming took 0 bases from V and 10 from J, leaving 9 bases between them. The TCR comes from a person between 18 and 69 years old in good health. This chain joins TRBV10-3 and TRBJ1-1; D is unclear. Input material: blood. As DNA, the CDR3 is TGTGCCATCAGTGAGTCTAAACAAAGAGCTTTCTTT. It codes for CAISESKQRAFF.